Presented here are 3 T cell receptor beta chains from one specimen sequenced in a study of blood T cell repertoires in COVID-19. TCRdb keeps only in-frame clones here, not all; method: immunoSEQ multiplex PCR. The sample includes hundreds of thousands of clones, around 86% of them seen just once. Input material: PBMCs or T cells enriched from blood (not recorded which). Source of these receptors: a woman aged 50 to 60 who had recovered from COVID-19.

The chain carries TRBV5-5 and TRBJ2-1, with D uncertain. The germline V and J ends were trimmed by 1 base and 8 bases, with 7 bases remaining between them. There are 12 residues in the CDR3. From germline, CDR1 is SGHKS and CDR2 YYEKEE (reference sequence). CDR3 bases: TGTGCCAGCAGCTTGCCGGCGGATGAGCAGTTCTTC. This gives the protein CASSLPADEQFF.

The chain recombines TRBV4-1 with TRBJ1-2, with 7 nucleotides matching TRBD1. The V gene end was trimmed by 4 bases and the J gene end by 6 bases; junction bases not matched to a gene: 17. The CDR3 sequence is 17 residues long. Germline lookup yields CDR1 MGHRA and CDR2 YSYEKL. CDR3 in amino acids: CASSPRGAEGAKDGYTF. CDR3 DNA sequence: TGCGCCAGCAGCCCAAGGGGGGCTGAGGGGGCAAAAGATGGCTACACCTTC.

This sequence joins TRBV5-5 and TRBJ2-5, with D unclear. This CDR3 spans 13 amino acids. V lost 0 bases and J lost 5, with 8 bases in between. The germline gives CDR1 SGHKS, CDR2 YYEKEE (reference sequence). CDR3 DNA sequence: TGTGCCAGCAGCTTGGCGGTATTTGAGACCCAGTACTTC. Translating gives CASSLAVFETQYF.